These 11 T cell receptor beta chains were sequenced from one sample in a study of blood T cell repertoires in COVID-19. Repertoires were generated with immunoSEQ multiplex PCR, while TCRdb's copy carries only in-frame clones and drops some. The sample records 60,000 to 80,000 clones, approximately 80% being singletons. Material: PBMCs or T cells enriched from blood (not recorded which). The source of these receptors is a woman in her 40s with acute COVID-19.

The chain has TRBV7-9 and TRBJ2-1, with 11 bases identical to TRBD2. V dropped 4 bases and J dropped 3; count of bases not matched to a gene: 14. Germline values: CDR1 SEHNR, CDR2 FQNEAQ (reference sequence). This CDR3 contains 19 residues. In DNA form, the CDR3 reads TGTGCCAGCAGCTCCGATGGTCTAGCGGGGGGCGTCTACTACAATGAGCAGTTCTTC. This codes for CASSSDGLAGGVYYNEQFF.

The sample holds a few counts of this clone. J is TRBJ2-3 and V is TRBV9; 7 bases match TRBD1. Germline CDR1 SGDLS, CDR2 YYNGEE. The CDR3 loop spans 12 amino acids. V gave up 0 bases and J gave up 10 bases; unmatched junction bases: 2. The CDR3 sequence: CASSVAQGPQYF. The CDR3, as DNA: TGTGCCAGCAGCGTAGCACAGGGGCCGCAGTATTTT.

This CDR3 reads CASSRTTNTDTQYF. The CDR3 nucleotides are TGTGCCAGCTCCAGGACAACTAACACAGATACGCAGTATTTT. V usage is TRBV18 and J usage is TRBJ2-3, with a possible D match to TRBD1 (5 bases). This CDR3 spans 14 amino acids. In germline, CDR1 is KGHSH, CDR2 LQKENI. V gave up 6 bases and J gave up 2 bases, with 12 bases separating them.

This CDR3 is CASSEEWTSSGNTIYF. Here the CDR3 DNA reads TGTGCCAGCAGTGAAGAGTGGACAAGCTCTGGAAACACCATATATTTT. The rearrangement joins TRBV2 to TRBJ1-3; D is perhaps TRBD1 (5 bases). Germline values: CDR1 SNHLY, CDR2 FYNNEI. CDR3 size: 16 residues. The V end was cut by 1 base, the J end by 0 bases, with 10 bases between.

The chain joins TRBV28 to TRBJ2-1, with 7 positions matching TRBD2. Germline values: CDR1 MDHEN, CDR2 SYDVKM. J was trimmed by 1 base and V by 7 bases; bases with no gene match: 7. The length of the CDR3 is 15 residues. The CDR3 DNA sequence: TGTGCCAGCAACCAGCGGGATGGGTCCTACAATGAGCAGTTCTTC. Its translation is CASNQRDGSYNEQFF.

V usage is TRBV6-1 and J usage is TRBJ1-2; a weak D match, TRBD1 (5 bases). This CDR3 is 15 amino acids long. The germline CDR1 and CDR2 sequences are MNHNS and SASEGT. V was pared by 1 base and J by 5 bases, with 14 bases between. Here the CDR3 reads CASSEGPGLRYGYTF. The DNA of the CDR3 is TGTGCCAGCAGTGAAGGACCGGGACTCCGGTATGGCTACACCTTC.

The V gene is TRBV5-6, the J gene TRBJ2-7; 8 bases are shared with TRBD1. V shed 1 base and J 3 bases; nucleotides not matched to a gene: 3. Germline CDR1 SGHDT, CDR2 YYEEEE. The CDR3 loop spans 14 amino acids. The CDR3 sequence: CASSLSRGLYEQYV. CDR3 DNA: TGTGCCAGCAGCTTGAGCAGGGGGCTCTACGAGCAGTACGTC.

The table lists this clone with a few counts. Other DNA sequences within the sample encode an identical CDR3. The J gene is TRBJ1-5, the V gene TRBV5-5; the D is unclear. This CDR3 spans 15 amino acids. Trimming cost V 0 bases and J 2 bases, with 9 bases left between them. Germline V gene lookup returns CDR1 SGHKS and CDR2 YYEKEE (reference sequence). In DNA, the CDR3 is TGTGCCAGCAGCTTGGCCCTGCAGGGCAATCAGCCCCAGCATTTT. It encodes CASSLALQGNQPQHF.

This clone was recorded once. The chain has TRBV10-1 and TRBJ1-1; 7 bases are a match to TRBD1. J gave up 3 bases and V 7 bases, and 20 bases lay outside the gene matches. Germline V gene data show CDR1 as WNHNN and CDR2 as SYGVQD (reference sequence). The CDR3 is made up of 18 amino acids. CDR3 coding DNA: TGCGCCAGCACCATAGGGGACAGCCCATTCCTCTGGGACACTGAAGCTTTCTTT. Amino acid sequence: CASTIGDSPFLWDTEAFF.

J is TRBJ1-5 and V is TRBV2; 7 bases match TRBD1. V gave up 7 bases and J gave up 4 bases; unmatched junction bases: 7. The CDR3 covers 14 residues. Germline CDR1 SNHLY, CDR2 FYNNEI. CDR3 protein: CASTGDRPNQPQHF. The CDR3 DNA is TGTGCCAGCACTGGGGACAGACCGAATCAGCCCCAGCATTTT.

This sequence joins TRBV14 and TRBJ2-5; possible D gene TRBD2, 6 bases. Germline V lookup: CDR1 SGHDN, CDR2 FVKESK. The CDR3 sequence is 16 residues long. V lost 0 bases and J lost 4, with 15 bases in between. The CDR3, as DNA: TGTGCCAGCAGCCAAGACTGGCGGGGCAAGAGAGAGACCCAGTACTTC. Translation gives CASSQDWRGKRETQYF.